The TCR beta chain under discussion was sequenced for a study of graft-versus-host responses after intestinal transplantation. Study overall: Transplants were multivisceral, liver-intestinal, or isolated intestinal.

The germline V gene has CDR1 SGHRS and CDR2 YFSETQ. The V gene end was trimmed by 0 bases and the J gene end by 0 bases; junction bases not matched to a gene: 1. The CDR3 runs 16 residues. Data came from immunoSEQ multiplex PCR; TCRdb stores just in-frame clones and leaves some out. The sample lists roughly 130,000 clones; 80% to 95% were seen once. Note on this clone: The target antigen is unknown.

The clonotype comes from a human donor who received an intestinal transplant. The chain is built from TRBV5-1 and TRBJ2-3; TRBD2 aligns across 10 bases. Sequencing was performed on unstimulated CD4+ T cells sorted from spleen or lymph node cells, taken before intestinal transplant. The CDR3 sequence is CASSLEGLASTDTQYF. The CDR3 bases are TGCGCCAGCAGCTTGGAGGGACTAGCGAGCACAGATACGCAGTATTTT.